The sample holds many counts of the clone carrying this TCR beta chain. Its antigen is unidentified. The sample is drawn from a study of T cells in Graves' hyperthyroidism and ophthalmopathy. The study defined stable Graves' hyperthyroidism as no ophthalmopathy progression within 18 months. Uncontrolled infection, other autoimmune disease, pregnancy or lactation excluded patients. Orbital computed tomography and thyroid ultrasound, together with serum TRAb and thyroxine and clinical symptoms, were used for diagnoses. Broader study findings: Expanded thyroid clonotypes (above 0.001) were mostly also found in blood.

Amplification targeted TCR beta CDR3 regions from RNA transcripts. The study used the HTBI primer set for a first-round RT-PCR of the TCR CDR3. Each CDR3 protein gets one entry after TCRdb re-called the multiplex PCR reads with MiXCR. The sample carries about 350,000 distinct CDR3 sequences, about a fifth recorded once. In germline, CDR1 is KGHDR, CDR2 SFDVKD. V gave up 5 bases and J gave up 5 bases, with 17 bases separating them. This CDR3 comprises 15 residues. The V and J genes are TRBV24-1 and TRBJ1-1; D is perhaps TRBD1 (6 bases). Material: blood. This TCR was sampled from a woman younger than 30 with Graves' hyperthyroidism. The CDR3 loop is CATSAEGGVGTEAFF. The CDR3 region has the DNA TGTGCCACCAGTGCAGAAGGGGGGGTTGGTACTGAAGCTTTCTTT.